The 15 T cell receptor beta chains reported below all come from one sample, sequenced in a study of CXCR3-negative and CXCR3-positive naive CD8 T cells. Overall study results and limits: Naive cells that were CXCR3-positive had more hydrophobic TRB CDR3s (compared with CXCR3-negative naive cells).

With UMI labels, 5' RACE was used to prepare the TRB cDNA libraries. From the 5' RACE reads, TCRdb lists one entry per CDR3 protein and no DNA. With some 100,000 distinct CDR3 sequences in the sample, the ten largest clones hold roughly 0.35%. Their specific antigens are unknown. Sequenced input: naive CXCR3+ CD8+ T cells from blood. Subset indicated: CD45RO-CCR7+CD27+CD95- naive CD8+ T cells expressing CXCR3 (TNR3+). The receptors come from a human donor in good health. Some clones in this sample may be carry-over from other donors' samples.

The CDR3 loop is CASSFRQGIQPQHF. This chain joins TRBV12-3 or TRBV12-4 and TRBJ1-5; TCRdb returns TRBD1, unconfirmable since there is no DNA. The CDR3 totals 14 residues.

The genes are TRBV4-3 and TRBJ2-1. There are 15 residues in the CDR3. The germline V gene has CDR1 LGHNA and CDR2 YSLEER. The CDR3 sequence: CASSQDETTKNEQFF.

The gene calls are TRBV12-3 or TRBV12-4 and TRBJ2-5; TCRdb returns TRBD2, unconfirmable since there is no DNA. The CDR3 totals 16 residues. CDR3 sequence reads: CASSVGLAGAVGTQYF.

The genes are TRBV27 and TRBJ2-7; TCRdb indicates TRBD1, and absent DNA this call remains unverified. Germline V gene data show CDR1 as MNHEY and CDR2 as SMNVEV (reference sequence). The CDR3 length is 17 residues. This CDR3 is CASSLFFGQGANYEQCF.

This chain joins TRBV29-1 and TRBJ2-7. The CDR3 runs 15 residues. CDR1 is SQVTM and CDR2 is ANQGSEA in the germline V gene. This chain's CDR3 is CSVEGALGNGYEQYF.

The genes are TRBV7-2 and TRBJ2-3; with no DNA, the TCRdb D assignment of TRBD1 cannot be verified. The CDR3 has 15 residues. Germline V gene data show CDR1 as SGHTA and CDR2 as FQGNSA. This CDR3 reads CASSLEVMGADTQYF.

J is TRBJ2-7 and V is TRBV20-1; TCRdb outputs TRBD1, but without DNA this stays unchecked. CDR3 length: 15 residues. Germline CDR1 reads DFQATT; CDR2 reads SNEGSKA (reference sequence). CDR3 sequence: CSARWPQARNYEQYF.

V usage is TRBV4-1 and J usage is TRBJ2-1; TCRdb's D call, TRBD1, is unchecked because there is no DNA. This CDR3 is 16 amino acids long. Per the germline V gene, CDR1 is MGHRA and CDR2 is YSYEKL. CDR3 region: CASSQEWPGIQNEQFF.

V and J are TRBV5-5 and TRBJ2-7. Looked up from germline, CDR1 is SGHKS and CDR2 is YYEKEE (reference sequence). The CDR3 sequence is 12 residues long. The CDR3 is CASSWSGNEQYF.

The CDR3 reads CASSQDVGGTDTQYF. V and J are TRBV4-3 and TRBJ2-3; TCRdb's D call of TRBD1 is untestable without DNA. This CDR3 spans 15 amino acids. Germline assignment: CDR1 LGHNA and CDR2 YSLEER.

This chain joins TRBV13 and TRBJ1-1; no DNA is available, so the TRBD1 call from TCRdb remains unchecked. This CDR3 spans 15 amino acids. The V gene's germline CDR1 is PRHDT and CDR2 FYEKMQ (reference sequence). This CDR3 reads CASSSRDGQNTEAFF.

The chain links TRBV7-9 to TRBJ2-7; absent DNA, TCRdb's TRBD1 call cannot be checked. The CDR3 covers 13 residues. CDR1 and CDR2 (germline): SEHNR, FQNEAQ (reference sequence). The CDR3: CASSNPGAHEQYF.

The J gene is TRBJ1-5, the V gene TRBV12-3 or TRBV12-4. The CDR3 is made up of 16 amino acids. The CDR3 loop is CASSLARTDSNQPQHF.

The J gene is TRBJ1-5, the V gene TRBV6-5; no DNA is available, so the TRBD1 call from TCRdb remains unchecked. The CDR3 sequence is 13 residues long. Germline V lookup: CDR1 MNHEY, CDR2 SVGAGI. The CDR3 loop is CASKSRANQPQHF.

The chain recombines TRBV12-3 or TRBV12-4 with TRBJ2-7; lacking DNA, the TRBD1 call made by TCRdb goes unchecked. This CDR3 region has 14 residues. The chain's CDR3 is CASSYKMTGQEQYF.